Following are 8 T cell receptor beta chains from one sample sequenced in a study of OX40 agonist ivuxolimab in advanced cancers. This table comes from immunoSEQ multiplex PCR, and its TCRdb copy is limited to in-frame clones, with some not included. The data show under 70,000 clones, roughly 90% seen once. The sequencing here drew on CD4+ or CD8+ T cells sorted from blood, taken in a trial of the OX40 agonist ivuxolimab. Receptors were obtained from an adult with an advanced solid tumor such as melanoma, head and neck, liver or kidney cancer.

The chain recombines TRBV7-9 with TRBJ2-2, with 9 bases that match TRBD2. The trim removed 5 bases at V and 2 bases at J, leaving 9 bases unmatched. This CDR3 is built from 17 residues. Germline V gene data show CDR1 as SEHNR and CDR2 as FQNEAQ (reference sequence). The chain's CDR3 is CASSPYRGLANTGELFF. Written as DNA, the CDR3 is TGTGCCAGCAGCCCCTACCGGGGACTAGCCAACACCGGGGAGCTGTTTTTT.

This clone showed up just a few times. CDR3 sequence: CASSLVPPTGAGEKLFF. The CDR3 DNA follows: TGCGCCAGCAGCTTGGTCCCCCCGACAGGGGCCGGGGAAAAACTGTTTTTT. The V call is TRBV5-1, the J call TRBJ1-4, with TRBD1 matching 8 bases. The CDR3 runs to 17 residues. Germline V gives CDR1 SGHRS, CDR2 YFSETQ. V was pared by 0 bases and J by 8 bases, with 12 bases of the junction left unmatched.

V is TRBV7-2 and J is TRBJ2-5; D call uncertain. The germline V gene encodes CDR1 SGHTA and CDR2 FQGNSA. Trimming took off 2 bases at V and 1 base at J, with 8 bases between the two ends. CDR3 length: 14 residues. The DNA of the CDR3 is TGTGCCAGCAGCTTATGGGCTAGCCAAGAGACCCAGTACTTC. Translating it yields CASSLWASQETQYF.

This clone was seen once. V gene TRBV11-1 combines with J gene TRBJ2-7; a weak D match, TRBD2 (6 bases). Germline V gene data show CDR1 as SGHAT and CDR2 as FQDESV (reference sequence). Trimming left V 3 bases short and J 2 bases short, with 11 bases between. CDR3 size: 14 residues. The CDR3 here is CASSLDGGTYEQYF. The DNA of the CDR3 is TGTGCCAGCAGCTTGGACGGAGGGACCTACGAGCAGTACTTC.

The CDR3 sequence is CASSLTSGDTQYF. The CDR3 DNA reads as TGTGCCAGCAGCTTGACTAGCGGAGATACGCAGTATTTT. The chain couples TRBV7-3 to TRBJ2-3, with 9 bases fitting TRBD2. Germline CDR1 reads SGHTA; CDR2 reads FQGTGA. The CDR3 is 13 residues long. J lost 5 bases, V lost 3 bases, and 0 bases had no gene match.

The chain has TRBV5-1 and TRBJ2-5; D might be TRBD1 (5 bases). Trimming removed 0 bases from V and 2 bases from J, with 8 bases in between. The CDR3 consists of 14 residues. Germline CDR1 is SGHRS and CDR2 is YFSETQ. The CDR3 DNA follows: TGCGCCAGCAGCTTGGGCGCAGGGCAAGAGACCCAGTACTTC. Translated, it gives CASSLGAGQETQYF. Full variable domain (outside the CDR3, taken from reference TRBV5-1 and TRBJ2-5): KAGVTQTPRYLIKTRGQQVTLSCSPISGHRSVSWYQQTPGQGLQFLFEYFSETQRNKGNFPGRFSGRQFSNSRSEMNVSTLELGDSALYLCASSLGAGQETQYFGPGTRLLVL.

The chain uses TRBV2 and TRBJ2-7, with a possible D match to TRBD2 (7 bases). The CDR3 sequence is 12 residues long. Germline lookup yields CDR1 SNHLY and CDR2 FYNNEI. V lost 8 bases to trimming and J lost 2 bases, with 10 bases between them. CDR3 nucleotides: TGTGCCAGCGGGGGGGGGCCCTACGAGCAGTACTTC. Translated: CASGGGPYEQYF.

In DNA, the CDR3 is TGTGCCAGCAGCTTATCGCCCCACAATGAGCAGTTCTTC. Translated, it gives CASSLSPHNEQFF. The chain couples TRBV11-3 to TRBJ2-1; D ambiguous. Germline assignment: CDR1 SGHNT and CDR2 YENEEA. This CDR3 comprises 13 residues. V was shortened by 2 bases and J by 5 bases, with 7 bases between the two germline ends. Variable domain in full (rest from reference TRBV11-3 and TRBJ2-1): EAGVVQSPRYKIIEKKQPVAFWCNPISGHNTLYWYLQNLGQGPELLIRYENEEAVDDSQLPKDRFSAERLKGVDSTLKIQPAELGDSAVYLCASSLSPHNEQFFGPGTRLTVL.